A selection of T cell receptor beta chains follows, all from one sample in a study of T cell responses to AZD1222 COVID-19 vaccine. Method: immunoSEQ multiplex PCR; TCRdb's copy keeps in-frame clones and lacks some. The sample includes fewer than 150,000 clones, approximately 86% of them seen just once. This specimen was peripheral blood, taken 28 days after the second AZD1222 dose. These receptors were obtained from an adult who received the AZD1222 COVID-19 vaccine. CDR3s include the opening cysteine and the closing phenylalanine or tryptophan. Each record gives: CDR3 protein, CDR3 DNA, J gene, D gene, V gene. A D gene is named only where the DNA matches it firmly.

CDR3aa: CASSATWDGETQYF; CDR3nt: TGTGCCAGCAGCGCTACTTGGGATGGGGAGACCCAGTACTTC; j_gene: TRBJ2-5; d_gene: NA; v_gene: TRBV11-2
CDR3aa: CASSEGMNTEAFF; CDR3nt: TGTGCCAGCAGTGAAGGCATGAACACTGAAGCTTTCTTT; j_gene: TRBJ1-1; d_gene: NA; v_gene: TRBV2
CDR3aa: CASTFGTGNSNQPQHF; CDR3nt: TGTGCCAGTACTTTTGGGACAGGGAATAGCAATCAGCCCCAGCATTTT; j_gene: TRBJ1-5; d_gene: TRBD1; v_gene: TRBV19
CDR3aa: CASSWTSGTDTQYF; CDR3nt: TGTGCCAGCAGCTGGACTAGTGGCACAGATACGCAGTATTTT; j_gene: TRBJ2-3; d_gene: TRBD2; v_gene: TRBV11-2
CDR3aa: CASSFSTELNTEAFF; CDR3nt: TGTGCCAGCAGCTTTTCGACAGAGCTGAACACTGAAGCTTTCTTT; j_gene: TRBJ1-1; d_gene: NA; v_gene: TRBV7-9
CDR3aa: CASRAGGGYNEQFF; CDR3nt: TGTGCCAGCAGGGCAGGGGGCGGGTACAATGAGCAGTTCTTC; j_gene: TRBJ2-1; d_gene: TRBD1; v_gene: TRBV2
CDR3aa: CAWSVYRGGGTEAFF; CDR3nt: TGTGCCTGGAGTGTGTACCGAGGGGGAGGCACTGAAGCTTTCTTT; j_gene: TRBJ1-1; d_gene: NA; v_gene: TRBV30
CDR3aa: CASSLGQGAFGNTIYF; CDR3nt: TGTGCCAGCAGTTTAGGACAGGGGGCGTTTGGAAACACCATATATTTT; j_gene: TRBJ1-3; d_gene: TRBD1; v_gene: TRBV28
CDR3aa: CASSPIGGTGVTEAFF; CDR3nt: TGTGCCAGCTCACCAATCGGAGGGACAGGGGTGACTGAAGCTTTCTTT; j_gene: TRBJ1-1; d_gene: TRBD1; v_gene: TRBV18
CDR3aa: CASSPTLGDGYTF; CDR3nt: TGTGCCAGCAGCCCAACTTTAGGGGATGGCTACACCTTC; j_gene: TRBJ1-2; d_gene: NA; v_gene: TRBV27
CDR3aa: CASREPGTGNYGYTF; CDR3nt: TGCGCCAGCCGCGAACCCGGGACAGGGAACTATGGCTACACCTTC; j_gene: TRBJ1-2; d_gene: TRBD1; v_gene: TRBV10-2
CDR3aa: CASSPGGDGYTF; CDR3nt: TGTGCCAGCAGCCCGGGGGGGGATGGCTACACCTTC; j_gene: TRBJ1-2; d_gene: NA; v_gene: TRBV7-9
CDR3aa: CASSKTGAVGQPQHF; CDR3nt: TGTGCCAGCTCAAAAACAGGGGCCGTTGGACAGCCCCAGCATTTT; j_gene: TRBJ1-5; d_gene: TRBD1; v_gene: TRBV18
CDR3aa: CAWRGTSGNTDTQYF; CDR3nt: TGTGCCTGGAGGGGGACTAGCGGGAACACAGATACGCAGTATTTT; j_gene: TRBJ2-3; d_gene: TRBD2; v_gene: TRBV30
CDR3aa: CAISESQGIKNTEAFF; CDR3nt: TGTGCCATCAGTGAGTCCCAGGGGATCAAGAACACTGAAGCTTTCTTT; j_gene: TRBJ1-1; d_gene: NA; v_gene: TRBV10-3
CDR3aa: CASSEAAGGYEQYF; CDR3nt: TGTGCCAGCAGTGAAGCGGCAGGGGGCTACGAGCAGTACTTC; j_gene: TRBJ2-7; d_gene: TRBD1; v_gene: TRBV6-1
CDR3aa: CASSEGRVYEQYF; CDR3nt: TGTGCCAGCAGTGAAGGACGGGTCTACGAGCAGTACTTC; j_gene: TRBJ2-7; d_gene: NA; v_gene: TRBV6-1